This passage covers 21 T cell receptor beta chains from one sample sequenced in a study of graft-versus-host responses after intestinal transplantation. Sequenced by immunoSEQ multiplex PCR; TCRdb stores in-frame clones only, minus some. The table shows 7,700 or so clones, with around 30% occurring only once. The sample consisted of alloreactive CD4+ T cells from a mixed lymphocyte reaction culture, taken before transplantation. Subset given: CFSE-low proliferating T cells sorted from approximately six-day pre-transplant mixed lymphocyte reaction (GvH or HvG direction). The receptor set was obtained from a human patient who was an organ donor for intestinal transplantation.

This chain connects TRBV19 to TRBJ2-7, with 8 bases fitting TRBD1. The V and J ends lost 4 bases and 1 base, in that order; junction bases with no gene match: 6. The length of the CDR3 is 15 residues. In germline, CDR1 is LNHDA, CDR2 SQIVND (reference sequence). The CDR3 region is CASSTGQGLSYEQYF. For the CDR3, the DNA is TGTGCCAGTAGTACCGGACAGGGTCTTTCCTACGAGCAGTACTTC.

This rearrangement joins TRBV6-5 to TRBJ2-1, with D uncertain. Germline assignment: CDR1 MNHEY and CDR2 SVGAGI. This CDR3 spans 13 amino acids. V was shortened by 7 bases and J by 5 bases, with 12 bases between the two germline ends. DNA for the CDR3: TGTGCCAGCACCATCTGGCGGCACAATGAGCAGTTCTTC. Its protein product is CASTIWRHNEQFF.

Within the sample, this clone is medium-sized (0.01 to 0.1%). The chain joins TRBV5-8 to TRBJ1-5; TRBD1 agrees at 9 bases. Per the germline V gene, CDR1 is SGHTS and CDR2 is YDEGEE. This CDR3 comprises 13 residues. Trimming removed 4 bases from V and 5 bases from J; junction bases left unmatched: 1. As DNA, the CDR3 is TGTGCCAGCAGCCGGGACAGGGATCAGCCCCAGCATTTT. This gives the protein CASSRDRDQPQHF.

There are a few counts of this clone. The chain employs TRBV5-1 and TRBJ1-5; 8 bases map to TRBD1. J was trimmed by 6 bases and V by 1 base; bases with no gene match: 3. CDR3 size: 14 residues. CDR1 SGHRS and CDR2 YFSETQ come from the germline V gene. DNA of the CDR3: TGCGCCAGCAGCTTGCAGGGGGCGGGTCAGCCCCAGCATTTT. Protein: CASSLQGAGQPQHF.

The genes are TRBV4-3 and TRBJ1-3; tentative D call: TRBD1 (6 bases). Germline CDR1 and CDR2: LGHNA and YSLEER. V dropped 2 bases and J dropped 4 bases, with 12 bases sitting between them. The length of the CDR3 is 15 residues. CDR3 nucleotides: TGCGCCAGCAGCCAACTCGGGACACCCGGAAACACCATATATTTT. Its protein product is CASSQLGTPGNTIYF.

The rearrangement uses TRBV29-1 and TRBJ2-5, with 7 nucleotides matching TRBD2. V shed 7 bases, J shed 4 bases, and the junction held 6 bases outside the gene matches. There are 12 residues in the CDR3. Germline V gene sequence: CDR1 SQVTM, CDR2 ANQGSEA. CDR3 amino acids: CSAGQRGETQYF. For the CDR3, the DNA is TGCAGCGCGGGGCAGCGGGGAGAGACCCAGTACTTC.

This clone was picked up one time. The chain employs TRBV6-6 and TRBJ2-7; D possibly corresponds to TRBD1 (5 bases). Looked up from germline, CDR1 is MNHNY and CDR2 is SVGAGI (reference sequence). V was cut by 7 bases and J by 6 bases, with 10 bases left in between. The CDR3 is 11 amino acids. The CDR3 loop is CASTGAREQYF. CDR3 DNA sequence: TGTGCCAGCACTGGGGCCCGCGAGCAGTACTTC.

This clone was observed a handful of times. The rearrangement links TRBV19 to TRBJ2-7; 7 bases align to TRBD1. V trimming: 5 bases; J trimming: 2 bases; junction bases outside the gene matches: 12. The germline gives CDR1 LNHDA, CDR2 SQIVND (reference sequence). The CDR3 extends over 16 amino acids. The CDR3 here is CASSLFTGTAPYEQYF. CDR3 DNA: TGTGCCAGTAGTCTTTTCACCGGGACAGCCCCCTACGAGCAGTACTTC.

In this sample, this clone turned up a few times. The rearrangement links TRBV6-5 to TRBJ2-3; D perhaps matches TRBD1 (5 bases). Trimming pared 6 bases from V and 2 bases from J, leaving 15 bases between. Germline CDR1 MNHEY, CDR2 SVGAGI. The CDR3 consists of 15 residues. The CDR3 sequence is CASRPWGGSTDTQYF. CDR3 in DNA: TGTGCCAGCAGACCTTGGGGCGGATCCACAGATACGCAGTATTTT.

This clone is medium-sized by share. The gene calls are TRBV27 and TRBJ2-3, with 10 bases aligning to TRBD2. The junction had 3 bases not matched to a gene; V was cut back by 2 bases and J by 1 base. The CDR3 has 16 residues. CDR1 is MNHEY and CDR2 is SMNVEV in the germline V gene (reference sequence). The CDR3 DNA follows: TGTGCCAGCAGTTTAGGGACTAGCGTTGGCACAGATACGCAGTATTTT. Translating it yields CASSLGTSVGTDTQYF.

CDR3 sequence reads: CASSLEGAGYGYTF. CDR3 DNA sequence: TGTGCCAGCAGCTTAGAAGGGGCGGGGTATGGCTACACCTTC. The V call is TRBV11-3, the J call TRBJ1-2; D may be TRBD1 (5 bases). Per the germline V gene, CDR1 is SGHNT and CDR2 is YENEEA. The V and J ends lost 0 bases and 5 bases respectively, with 10 bases between them. The CDR3 totals 14 residues.

This clone is medium-sized (0.01 to 0.1%) within its sample. V is TRBV4-2 and J is TRBJ1-6; D is uncertain. V was trimmed by 0 bases and J by 8 bases, leaving 5 bases between them. There are 13 residues in the CDR3. Germline loops: CDR1 LGHNA, CDR2 YNFKEQ. Here the CDR3 reads CASSQDYDSPLHF. The CDR3 DNA reads TGTGCCAGCAGCCAAGACTACGATTCACCCCTCCACTTT.

This clone was seen only a few times. The chain uses TRBV18 and TRBJ1-6, with a tentative D call TRBD1 (5 bases). V was pared by 3 bases and J by 11 bases, with 14 bases between. Looked up from germline, CDR1 is KGHSH and CDR2 is LQKENI. This CDR3 region has 14 residues. The CDR3 is CASSPSDIHTPLHF. CDR3 DNA sequence: TGTGCCAGCTCACCGTCGGACATCCATACACCCCTCCACTTT.

Judged by abundance, this clone is medium-sized. The genes are TRBV5-6 and TRBJ2-7; 8 bases match TRBD1. J was trimmed by 5 bases and V by 4 bases; bases with no gene match: 5. CDR1 and CDR2 from the germline V gene are SGHDT and YYEEEE. This CDR3 contains 13 residues. This chain's CDR3 is CASSRDRFHEQYF. The CDR3 DNA reads as TGTGCCAGCAGCAGGGACAGGTTCCACGAGCAGTACTTC.

By share, this clone counts as medium-sized. This chain joins TRBV2 and TRBJ1-5; D might be TRBD1 (5 bases). The CDR3 runs to 14 residues. Trimming pared 9 bases from V and 3 bases from J, leaving 15 bases between. Germline CDR1 reads SNHLY; CDR2 reads FYNNEI. The CDR3 is CASSGTDVNQPQHF. In DNA, the CDR3 is TGTGCCAGTTCCGGGACTGATGTCAATCAGCCCCAGCATTTT.

The chain joins TRBV18 to TRBJ2-1; 8 bases fit TRBD2. Germline CDR1 is KGHSH and CDR2 is LQKENI. There are 14 residues in the CDR3. V shed 3 bases, J shed 5 bases, and the junction held 3 bases outside the gene matches. In DNA, the CDR3 is TGTGCCAGCTCACCGCGGGAGGCCGACAATGAGCAGTTCTTC. Its protein product is CASSPREADNEQFF.

This clone has a handful of counts. The gene calls are TRBV25-1 and TRBJ2-3; a possible D gene is TRBD2 (6 bases). Per the germline V gene, CDR1 is MGHDK and CDR2 is SYGVNS. The CDR3 has 14 amino acids. V gave up 4 bases and J gave up 1 base, with 9 bases separating them. The DNA of the CDR3 is TGTGCCAGCAGTGTCGGAGGGGGCACAGATACGCAGTATTTT. Translated: CASSVGGGTDTQYF.

V is TRBV6-1 and J is TRBJ2-7, with 10 bases that match TRBD2. From germline, CDR1 is MNHNS and CDR2 SASEGT. J was trimmed by 7 bases and V by 6 bases; bases with no gene match: 6. The length of the CDR3 is 13 residues. CDR3 in DNA: TGTGCCAGCAGAGCGGGGGGGCTGGGAGAGCAGTACTTC. Translated: CASRAGGLGEQYF.

The rearrangement uses TRBV9 and TRBJ1-4; the D is unclear. Deletions cut 4 bases from V and 8 bases from J, with 15 bases between. The germline gives CDR1 SGDLS, CDR2 YYNGEE. This CDR3 region has 14 residues. CDR3 sequence: CASSPSTFREKLFF. The CDR3 DNA is TGTGCCAGCAGCCCCAGTACCTTTCGAGAAAAACTGTTTTTT.

This clone turned up a few times. Here the CDR3 reads CASSYIAGAGYTF. Written as DNA, the CDR3 is TGTGCCAGCAGTTACATCGCGGGGGCAGGCTACACCTTC. The chain employs TRBV6-5 and TRBJ1-2; D might be TRBD1 (6 bases). V was trimmed by 2 bases and J by 8 bases, leaving 12 bases between them. The CDR3 loop spans 13 amino acids. Per germline, CDR1 MNHEY and CDR2 SVGAGI.

J is TRBJ2-7 and V is TRBV7-2; 11 bases fit TRBD2. Germline loops: CDR1 SGHTA, CDR2 FQGNSA. CDR3 size: 14 residues. J gave up 3 bases and V 2 bases, and 0 bases lay outside the gene matches. CDR3 region: CASSLLAGGYEQYF. The DNA for the CDR3 is TGTGCCAGCAGCTTACTAGCGGGAGGCTACGAGCAGTACTTC.